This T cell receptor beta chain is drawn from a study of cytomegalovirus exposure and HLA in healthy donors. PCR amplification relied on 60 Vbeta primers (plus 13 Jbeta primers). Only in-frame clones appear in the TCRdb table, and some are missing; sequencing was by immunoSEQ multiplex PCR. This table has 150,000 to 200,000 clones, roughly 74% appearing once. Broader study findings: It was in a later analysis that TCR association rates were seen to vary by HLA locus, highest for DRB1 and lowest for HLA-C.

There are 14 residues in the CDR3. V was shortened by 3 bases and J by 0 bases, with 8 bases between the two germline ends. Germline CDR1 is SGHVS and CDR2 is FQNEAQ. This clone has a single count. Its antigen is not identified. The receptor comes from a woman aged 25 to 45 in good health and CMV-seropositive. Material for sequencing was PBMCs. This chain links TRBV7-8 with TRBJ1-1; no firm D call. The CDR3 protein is CASSFGGMNTEAFF. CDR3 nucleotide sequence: TGTGCCAGCAGCTTCGGAGGGATGAACACTGAAGCTTTCTTT.